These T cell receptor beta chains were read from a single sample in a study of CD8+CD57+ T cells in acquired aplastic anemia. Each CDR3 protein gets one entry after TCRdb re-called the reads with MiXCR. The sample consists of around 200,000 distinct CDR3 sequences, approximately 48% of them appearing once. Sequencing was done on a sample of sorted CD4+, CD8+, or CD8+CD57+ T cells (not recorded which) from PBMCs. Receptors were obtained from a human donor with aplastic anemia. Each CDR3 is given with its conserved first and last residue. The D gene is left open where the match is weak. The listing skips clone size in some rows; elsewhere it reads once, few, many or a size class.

TGTGCCACCAGTGAGGGGGACATAGGGACAGATACGCAGTATTTT CATSEGDIGTDTQYF . TRBJ2-3 . TRBV24-1
TGTGCCATCAGTGAGTCTACTAGCGTATACGAGCAGTACTTC CAISESTSVYEQYF TRBD2 TRBJ2-7 . TRBV10-3
TGTGCCATCAGTGAGGGGCGGGAGGGGAGGAACACTGAAGCTTTCTTT CAISEGREGRNTEAFF . TRBJ1-1 . TRBV10-3
TGTGCCAGCAGTAGGGGGGCAGGGGAGACCCAGTACTTC CASSRGAGETQYF . TRBJ2-5 . TRBV12-3/TRBV12-4
TGCAGTGCTAGTCCGCCCGGGACTTCCGCAGGGTACGCAGATACGCAGTATTTT CSASPPGTSAGYADTQYF . TRBJ2-3 many TRBV20-1
TGTGCCAGCAGCTTATACAGGGGGCGCGGTTCCACGAACACCGGGGAGCTGTTTTTT CASSLYRGRGSTNTGELFF TRBD1 TRBJ2-2 many TRBV11-2
TGTGCCAGCAGTCGGGACAGGGGGGTGATGAATGAGCAGTTCTTC CASSRDRGVMNEQFF TRBD1 TRBJ2-1 . TRBV2
TGCAGTGCTGCCATAGGGAATTCAAACTATGGCTACACCTTC CSAAIGNSNYGYTF . TRBJ1-2 . TRBV20-1
TGTGCCAGTAGTAAAGAGTCCTGGGATACGCAGTATTTT CASSKESWDTQYF . TRBJ2-3 many TRBV19
TGTGCCAGCAGTTACTCGACTGGCGGGGGGGCGGGAGATACGCAGTATTTT CASSYSTGGGAGDTQYF TRBD2 TRBJ2-3 . TRBV6-2/TRBV6-3
TGCGCCAGCAGTGATCGGCAGGGTGGCTACACCTTC CASSDRQGGYTF . TRBJ1-2 . TRBV10-1
TGTGCCAGCAGCTTATGGGGGGAAGGCTACACCTTC CASSLWGEGYTF . TRBJ1-2 few TRBV11-3
TGTGCCAGCCACTCGAGCAATCAGCCCCAGCATTTT CASHSSNQPQHF . TRBJ1-5 . TRBV2
TGTGCCACCAGTGATTTTACAGGGCCCGGGGCCAACGTCCTGACTTTC CATSDFTGPGANVLTF . TRBJ2-6 few TRBV24-1
TGTGCCAGCAGCCTGCAGGGGGCGGATACGCAGTATTTT CASSLQGADTQYF TRBD1 TRBJ2-3 many TRBV7-2
TGCAGTGCTAGGACAGGGTCTCGTACTGAAGCTTTCTTT CSARTGSRTEAFF TRBD1 TRBJ1-1 many TRBV20-1
TGTGCCAGCAGTAGACAGCTGAACACTGAAGCTTTCTTT CASSRQLNTEAFF . TRBJ1-1 . TRBV7-8
TGTGCCAGCAGTGGGATGTTATTACAAGAGACCCAGTACTTC CASSGMLLQETQYF . TRBJ2-5 many TRBV2
TGTGCCAGCAGTTACGGGACGTCCCTCCACTTT CASSYGTSLHF . TRBJ1-6 many TRBV6-5
TGTGCCAGCAGGAGAGGGGCCAACGTCCTGACTTTC CASRRGANVLTF . TRBJ2-6 . TRBV12-3/TRBV12-4